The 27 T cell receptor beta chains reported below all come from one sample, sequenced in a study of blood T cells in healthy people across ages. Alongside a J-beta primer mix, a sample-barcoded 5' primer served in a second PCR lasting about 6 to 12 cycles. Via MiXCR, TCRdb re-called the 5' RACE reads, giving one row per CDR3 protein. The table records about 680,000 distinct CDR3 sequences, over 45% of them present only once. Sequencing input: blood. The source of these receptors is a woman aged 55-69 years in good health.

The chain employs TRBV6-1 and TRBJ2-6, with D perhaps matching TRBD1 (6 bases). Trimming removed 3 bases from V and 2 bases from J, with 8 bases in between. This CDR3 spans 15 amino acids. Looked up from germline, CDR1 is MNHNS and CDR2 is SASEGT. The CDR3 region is CASSEYRAGANVLTF. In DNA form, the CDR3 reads TGTGCCAGCAGTGAGTACAGGGCTGGGGCCAACGTCCTGACTTTC.

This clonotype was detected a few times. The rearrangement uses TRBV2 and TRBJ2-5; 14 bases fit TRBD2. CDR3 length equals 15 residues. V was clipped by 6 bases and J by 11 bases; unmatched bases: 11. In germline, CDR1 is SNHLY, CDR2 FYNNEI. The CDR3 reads CASSGTSGSYNEQYF. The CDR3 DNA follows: TGTGCCAGCAGCGGGACTAGCGGGAGTTACAATGAGCAGTACTTC. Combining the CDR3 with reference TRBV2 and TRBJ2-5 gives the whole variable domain EPEVTQTPSHQVTQMGQEVILRCVPISNHLYFYWYRQILGQKVEFLVSFYNNEISEKSEIFDDQFSVERPDGSNFTLKIRSTKLEDSAMYFCASSGTSGSYNEQYFGPGTRLLVL.

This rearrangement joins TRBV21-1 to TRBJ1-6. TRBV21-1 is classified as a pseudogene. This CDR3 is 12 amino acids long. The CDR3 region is CASSKGRSPLHF. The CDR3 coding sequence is TGTGCCAGCAGCAAAGGACGTTCACCCCTCCACTTT.

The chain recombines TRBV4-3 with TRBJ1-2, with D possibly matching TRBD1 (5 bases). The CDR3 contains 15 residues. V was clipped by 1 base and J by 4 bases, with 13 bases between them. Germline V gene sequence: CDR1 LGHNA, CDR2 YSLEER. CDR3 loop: CASSQASAGTYGYTF. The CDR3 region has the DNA TGCGCCAGCAGCCAAGCGAGCGCGGGGACCTATGGCTACACCTTC.

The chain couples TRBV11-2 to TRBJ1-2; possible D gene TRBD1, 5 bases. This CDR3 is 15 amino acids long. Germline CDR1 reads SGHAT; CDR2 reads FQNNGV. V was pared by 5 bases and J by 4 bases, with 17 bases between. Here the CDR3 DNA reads TGTGCCAGCAGCCCTAGGGGAGCGGGACCCTATGGCTACACCTTC. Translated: CASSPRGAGPYGYTF.

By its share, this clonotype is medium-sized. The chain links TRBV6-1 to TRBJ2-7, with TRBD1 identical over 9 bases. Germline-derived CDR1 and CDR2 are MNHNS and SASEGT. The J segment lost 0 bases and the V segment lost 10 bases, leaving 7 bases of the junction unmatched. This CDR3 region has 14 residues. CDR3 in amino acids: CATLRGQGSYEQYF. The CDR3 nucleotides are TGTGCCACCCTCCGGGGACAGGGCTCCTACGAGCAGTACTTC.

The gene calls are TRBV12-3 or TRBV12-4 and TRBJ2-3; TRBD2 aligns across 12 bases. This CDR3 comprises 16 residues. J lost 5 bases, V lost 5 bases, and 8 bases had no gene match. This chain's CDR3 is CASSGLTSGRQDTQYF. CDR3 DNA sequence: TGTGCCAGCAGTGGCCTAACTAGCGGGAGGCAAGATACGCAGTATTTT.

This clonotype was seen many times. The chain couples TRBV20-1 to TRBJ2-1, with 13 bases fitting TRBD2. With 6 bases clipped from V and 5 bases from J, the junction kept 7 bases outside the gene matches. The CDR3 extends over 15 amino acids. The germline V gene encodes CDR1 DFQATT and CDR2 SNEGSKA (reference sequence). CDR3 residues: CSAPSLAGGDNEQFF. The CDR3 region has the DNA TGCAGTGCCCCTTCACTAGCGGGAGGGGACAATGAGCAGTTCTTC.

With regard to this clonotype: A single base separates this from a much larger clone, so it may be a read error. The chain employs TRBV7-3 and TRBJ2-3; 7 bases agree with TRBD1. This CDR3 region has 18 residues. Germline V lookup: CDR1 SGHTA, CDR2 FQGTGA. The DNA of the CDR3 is TGTACCAGCAGCCCCTTCGGAATAGTACAGGGGCAGAGAGATACGCAGTATTTT. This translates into CTSSPFGIVQGQRDTQYF.

In DNA, the CDR3 is TGTGCCTGGAGTGTCGGTAGCTCCTACGAGCAGTACTTC. This encodes CAWSVGSSYEQYF. The V and J genes are TRBV30 and TRBJ2-7; no clear D gene. The CDR3 covers 13 residues. From germline, CDR1 is GTSNPN and CDR2 SVGIG (reference sequence). With 0 bases removed from V and 0 bases from J, the gap between germline ends came to 6 bases.

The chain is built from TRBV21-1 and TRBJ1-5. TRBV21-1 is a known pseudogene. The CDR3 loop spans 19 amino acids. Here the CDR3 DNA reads TGTGCCAGCAGCAAAGTTGGAGGCCCGACGGGATATTGCAATCAGCCCCAGCATTTT. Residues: CASSKVGGPTGYCNQPQHF.

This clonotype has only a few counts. DNA of the CDR3: TGTGCCATCAGTGAGACGGGAGTGAACAATGAGCAGTTCTTC. Its protein is CAISETGVNNEQFF. The chain joins TRBV10-3 to TRBJ2-1; D is possibly TRBD2 (6 bases). The CDR3 is made up of 14 amino acids. Per the germline V gene, CDR1 is ENHRY and CDR2 is SYGVKD. V lost 2 bases and J 5 bases, leaving 10 bases between the germline ends.

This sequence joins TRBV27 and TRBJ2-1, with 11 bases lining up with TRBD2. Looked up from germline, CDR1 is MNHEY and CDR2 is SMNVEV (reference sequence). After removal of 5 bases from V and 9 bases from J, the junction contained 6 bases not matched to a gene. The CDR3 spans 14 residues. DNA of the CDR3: TGTGCCAGCAGTCACGGGACTAGCGGAGGTGAGCAGTTCTTC. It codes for CASSHGTSGGEQFF.

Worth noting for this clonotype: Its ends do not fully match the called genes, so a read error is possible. The CDR3 DNA follows: TGTGCCAGCAGCCAAGAGACAGGAACAAACTATAGCTACACCTTC. The encoded protein is CASSQETGTNYSYTF. J is TRBJ1-2 and V is TRBV4-2, with TRBD1 as a possible D gene (6 bases). Germline CDR1 is LGHNA and CDR2 is YNFKEQ. The CDR3 is made up of 15 amino acids.

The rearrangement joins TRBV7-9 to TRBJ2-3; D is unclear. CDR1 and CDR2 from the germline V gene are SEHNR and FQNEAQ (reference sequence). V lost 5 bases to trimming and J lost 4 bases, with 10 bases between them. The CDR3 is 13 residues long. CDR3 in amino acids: CASSIRLSDTQYF. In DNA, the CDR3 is TGTGCCAGCAGCATAAGACTTTCAGATACGCAGTATTTT.

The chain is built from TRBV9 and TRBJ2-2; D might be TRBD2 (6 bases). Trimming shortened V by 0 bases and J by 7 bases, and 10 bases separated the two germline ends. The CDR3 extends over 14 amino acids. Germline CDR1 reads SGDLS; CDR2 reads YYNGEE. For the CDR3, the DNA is TGTGCCAGCAGCGTAGCTCCGGGGGTCGGGGAGCTGTTTTTT. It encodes CASSVAPGVGELFF. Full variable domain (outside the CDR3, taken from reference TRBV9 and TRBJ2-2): DSGVTQTPKHLITATGQRVTLRCSPRSGDLSVYWYQQSLDQGLQFLIQYYNGEERAKGNILERFSAQQFPDLHSELNLSSLELGDSALYFCASSVAPGVGELFFGEGSRLTVL.

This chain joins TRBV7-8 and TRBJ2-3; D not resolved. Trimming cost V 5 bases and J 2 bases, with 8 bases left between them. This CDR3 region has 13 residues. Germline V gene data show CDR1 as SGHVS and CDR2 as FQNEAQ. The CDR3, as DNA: TGTGCCAGCAGCCAGTTCTCCACAGATACGCAGTATTTT. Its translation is CASSQFSTDTQYF. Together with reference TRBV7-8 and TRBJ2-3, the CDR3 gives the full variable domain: GAGVSQSPRYKVAKRGQDVALRCDPISGHVSLFWYQQALGQGPEFLTYFQNEAQLDKSGLPSDRFFAERPEGSVSTLKIQRTQQEDSAVYLCASSQFSTDTQYFGPGTRLTVL.

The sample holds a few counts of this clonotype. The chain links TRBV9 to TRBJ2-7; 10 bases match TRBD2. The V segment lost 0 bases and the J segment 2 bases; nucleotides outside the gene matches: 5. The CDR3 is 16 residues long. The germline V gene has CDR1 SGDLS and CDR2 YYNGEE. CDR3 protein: CASSVGGLAGAYEQYF. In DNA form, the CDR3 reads TGTGCCAGCAGCGTAGGGGGGCTAGCGGGGGCCTACGAGCAGTACTTC. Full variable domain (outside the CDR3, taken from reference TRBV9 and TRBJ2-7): DSGVTQTPKHLITATGQRVTLRCSPRSGDLSVYWYQQSLDQGLQFLIQYYNGEERAKGNILERFSAQQFPDLHSELNLSSLELGDSALYFCASSVGGLAGAYEQYFGPGTRLTVT.

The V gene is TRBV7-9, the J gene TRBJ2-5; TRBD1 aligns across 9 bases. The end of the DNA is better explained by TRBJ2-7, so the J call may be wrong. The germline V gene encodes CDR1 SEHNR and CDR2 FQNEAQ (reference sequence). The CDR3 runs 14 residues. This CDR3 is CAVKGQGQGHEQYF. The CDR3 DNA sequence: TGTGCCGTGAAGGGCCAGGGACAGGGCCACGAGCAGTACTTC.

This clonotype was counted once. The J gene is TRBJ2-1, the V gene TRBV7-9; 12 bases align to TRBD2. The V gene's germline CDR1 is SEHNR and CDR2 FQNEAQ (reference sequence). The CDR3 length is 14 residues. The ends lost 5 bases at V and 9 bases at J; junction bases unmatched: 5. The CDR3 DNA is TGTGCCAGCAGCCCTAGCGGGAGGGCTGGTGAGCAGTTCTTC. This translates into CASSPSGRAGEQFF.

The CDR3 loop reads CASSVGGTSGAYEQYF. The CDR3 nucleotides are TGTGCCAGCAGCGTAGGAGGGACTAGCGGGGCTTACGAGCAGTACTTC. The chain employs TRBV9 and TRBJ2-7, with TRBD2 identical over 13 bases. The V gene end was trimmed by 0 bases and the J gene end by 4 bases; junction bases not matched to a gene: 4. This CDR3 region has 16 residues. Germline V gene data show CDR1 as SGDLS and CDR2 as YYNGEE.

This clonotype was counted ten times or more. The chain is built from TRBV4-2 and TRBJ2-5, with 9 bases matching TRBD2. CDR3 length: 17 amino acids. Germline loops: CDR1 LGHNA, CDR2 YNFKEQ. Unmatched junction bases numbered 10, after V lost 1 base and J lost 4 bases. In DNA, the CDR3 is TGTGCCAGCAGCCAAGGCAGCGGAGCGGGAGGTGGAGAGACCCAGTACTTC. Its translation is CASSQGSGAGGGETQYF.

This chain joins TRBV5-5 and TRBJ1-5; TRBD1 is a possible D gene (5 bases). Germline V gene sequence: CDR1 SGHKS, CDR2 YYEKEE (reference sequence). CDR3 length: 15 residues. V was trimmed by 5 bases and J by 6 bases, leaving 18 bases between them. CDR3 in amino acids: CASSRDGWGTQPQHF. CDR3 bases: TGTGCCAGCAGTCGAGACGGATGGGGCACTCAGCCCCAGCATTTT.

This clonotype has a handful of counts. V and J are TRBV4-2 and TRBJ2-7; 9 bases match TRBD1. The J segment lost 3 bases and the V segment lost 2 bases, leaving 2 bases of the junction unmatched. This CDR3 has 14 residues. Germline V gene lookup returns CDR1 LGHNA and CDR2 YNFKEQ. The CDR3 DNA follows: TGTGCCAGCAGCCAACCGGGACAGGGCTACGAGCAGTACTTC. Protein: CASSQPGQGYEQYF.

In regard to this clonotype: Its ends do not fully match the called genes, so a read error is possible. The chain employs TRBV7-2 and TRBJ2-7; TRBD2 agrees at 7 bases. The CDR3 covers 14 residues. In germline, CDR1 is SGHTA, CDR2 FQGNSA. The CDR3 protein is CAGSSGLDLGEQYF. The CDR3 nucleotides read TGTGCCGGCAGCTCCGGACTAGACTTAGGGGAGCAGTACTTC.

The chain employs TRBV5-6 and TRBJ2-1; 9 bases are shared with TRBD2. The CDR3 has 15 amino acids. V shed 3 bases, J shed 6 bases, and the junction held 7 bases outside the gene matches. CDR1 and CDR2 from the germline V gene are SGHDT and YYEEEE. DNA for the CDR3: TGTGCCAGCAGCTCCCGTCATAGCGGGAGCAATGAGCAGTTCTTC. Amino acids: CASSSRHSGSNEQFF.

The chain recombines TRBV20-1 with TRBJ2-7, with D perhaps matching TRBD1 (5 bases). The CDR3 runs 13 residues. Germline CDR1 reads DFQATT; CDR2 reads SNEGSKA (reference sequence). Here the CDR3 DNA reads TGCAGCCTTTGGGGCAGCCGATACAATGAGCAGTACTTC. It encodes CSLWGSRYNEQYF.